The 10 T cell receptor beta chains below were found in one sample sequenced in a study of T cells in localized non-small cell lung cancer. Repertoires were generated with immunoSEQ multiplex PCR, while TCRdb's copy carries only in-frame clones and drops some. The sample includes about 25,000 clones, about 90% seen only once; the top ten take around 6.1%. The material was peripheral blood, obtained before any cancer treatment. The origin of the receptors is a male donor aged 60 or over with stage II squamous cell lung carcinoma.

The chain links TRBV10-3 to TRBJ1-5; 8 bases match TRBD1. The trim removed 6 bases at V and 1 base at J, leaving 5 bases unmatched. CDR1 and CDR2 (germline): ENHRY, SYGVKD. The length of the CDR3 is 15 residues. CDR3 region: CAISPTGVSNQPQHF. The CDR3 DNA sequence: TGTGCCATCAGCCCGACAGGGGTGAGCAATCAGCCCCAGCATTTT.

V and J are TRBV2 and TRBJ2-4, with D unresolved. Between the trimmed V and J ends, which lost 1 base and 4 bases, there was a span of 5 bases. The CDR3 spans 13 residues. CDR1 and CDR2 (germline): SNHLY, FYNNEI. The CDR3 DNA reads TGTGCCAGCAGTGAAGGGGTGAAAAACATTCAGTACTTC. Translated: CASSEGVKNIQYF.

This chain uses TRBV6-1 with TRBJ2-2; 12 positions match TRBD2. The J segment lost 6 bases and the V segment lost 6 bases, leaving 5 bases of the junction unmatched. The CDR3 is 15 amino acids. Germline V gene sequence: CDR1 MNHNS, CDR2 SASEGT. DNA for the CDR3: TGTGCCAGCAGGGAACTAGCGGGGGGCGCCGGGGAGCTGTTTTTT. It encodes CASRELAGGAGELFF.

V usage is TRBV5-6 and J usage is TRBJ1-2; 11 bases match TRBD1. The V gene's germline CDR1 is SGHDT and CDR2 YYEEEE. The CDR3 runs to 14 residues. V shed 4 bases and J 3 bases; nucleotides not matched to a gene: 2. The CDR3 spells CASSRTGGDYGYTF. The CDR3 DNA is TGTGCCAGCAGCCGGACAGGGGGCGACTATGGCTACACCTTC. Using reference TRBV5-6 and TRBJ1-2 for the parts outside the CDR3, the full variable domain is DAGVTQSPTHLIKTRGQQVTLRCSPKSGHDTVSWYQQALGQGPQFIFQYYEEEERQRGNFPDRFSGHQFPNYSSELNVNALLLGDSALYLCASSRTGGDYGYTFGSGTRLTVV.

This sequence joins TRBV28 and TRBJ1-1; TRBD1 matches at 7 bases. This CDR3 is 13 amino acids long. CDR1 and CDR2 from the germline V gene are MDHEN and SYDVKM. After removal of 2 bases from V and 4 bases from J, the junction contained 1 base not matched to a gene. This CDR3 reads CASSLTGATEAFF. CDR3 DNA sequence: TGTGCCAGCAGTTTAACAGGGGCCACTGAAGCTTTCTTT.

This chain connects TRBV7-3 to TRBJ2-1; D remains unclear. V was pared by 2 bases and J by 3 bases, with 8 bases between. The CDR3 totals 14 residues. Germline V gives CDR1 SGHTA, CDR2 FQGTGA. The CDR3 sequence is CASSLGVSYNEQFF. For the CDR3, the DNA is TGTGCCAGCAGCTTAGGGGTTAGCTACAATGAGCAGTTCTTC.

The chain employs TRBV6-5 and TRBJ1-5, with D possibly TRBD1 on 5 matching bases. The CDR3 consists of 14 residues. Trimming took 4 bases from V and 5 from J, leaving 12 bases between them. Germline V gene sequence: CDR1 MNHEY, CDR2 SVGAGI. CDR3: CASSSTQGDQPQHF. The CDR3 DNA reads TGTGCCAGCAGTTCGACTCAGGGAGATCAGCCCCAGCATTTT.

This clone occurred a few times. The gene calls are TRBV2 and TRBJ1-4; weak D call: TRBD1 (5 bases). The CDR3 runs 15 residues. Trimming removed 7 bases at V and 5 bases at J, with 17 bases between. Germline lookup yields CDR1 SNHLY and CDR2 FYNNEI. CDR3 DNA: TGTGCCAGCACTGACCCCTGGGACGGAAATGAAAAACTGTTTTTT. This translates into CASTDPWDGNEKLFF.

This clone was seen a single time. The chain recombines TRBV9 with TRBJ2-1; 8 bases map to TRBD1. J lost 3 bases, V lost 6 bases, and 8 bases had no gene match. The CDR3 loop spans 15 amino acids. The germline CDR1 and CDR2 sequences are SGDLS and YYNGEE. The CDR3 spells CASTSSTGDYNEQFF. The DNA for the CDR3 is TGTGCCAGCACCTCCTCGACAGGGGACTACAATGAGCAGTTCTTC.

This rearrangement joins TRBV9 to TRBJ2-7, with 12 bases matching TRBD1. Looked up from germline, CDR1 is SGDLS and CDR2 is YYNGEE. The ends lost 1 base at V and 5 bases at J; junction bases unmatched: 4. The CDR3 is 15 residues long. CDR3 in DNA: TGTGCCAGCAGCGTAACCGGGACAGGGGGCCACGAGCAGTACTTC. It specifies CASSVTGTGGHEQYF.